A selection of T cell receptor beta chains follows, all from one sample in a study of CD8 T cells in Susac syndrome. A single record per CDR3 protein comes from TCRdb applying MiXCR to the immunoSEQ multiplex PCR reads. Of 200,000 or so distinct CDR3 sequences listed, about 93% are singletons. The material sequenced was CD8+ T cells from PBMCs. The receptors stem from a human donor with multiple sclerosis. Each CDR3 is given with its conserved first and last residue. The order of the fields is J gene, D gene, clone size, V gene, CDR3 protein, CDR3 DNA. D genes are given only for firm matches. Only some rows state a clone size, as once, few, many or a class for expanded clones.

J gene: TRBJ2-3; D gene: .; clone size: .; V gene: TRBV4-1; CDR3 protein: CASSQAQDTQYF; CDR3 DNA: TGCGCCAGCAGCCAAGCCCAAGATACGCAGTATTTT
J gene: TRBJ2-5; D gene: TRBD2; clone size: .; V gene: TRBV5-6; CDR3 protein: CASSLANEGGGAAETQYF; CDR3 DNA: TGTGCCAGCAGCTTGGCCAATGAAGGCGGGGGGGCCGCAGAGACCCAGTACTTC
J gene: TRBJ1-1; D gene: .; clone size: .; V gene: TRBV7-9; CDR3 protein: CASSPRQEAFF; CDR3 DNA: TGTGCCAGCAGCCCCCGACAGGAAGCTTTCTTT
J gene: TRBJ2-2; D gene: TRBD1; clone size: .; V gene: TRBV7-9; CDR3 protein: CASSFPRQGWAGELFF; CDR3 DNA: TGTGCCAGCAGCTTTCCCCGACAGGGGTGGGCCGGGGAGCTGTTTTTT
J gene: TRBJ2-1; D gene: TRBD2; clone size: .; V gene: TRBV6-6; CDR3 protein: CASRYTGLAQFF; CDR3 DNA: TGTGCCAGCAGATACACCGGACTAGCGCAGTTCTTC
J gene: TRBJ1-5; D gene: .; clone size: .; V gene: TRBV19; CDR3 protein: CASMDLSFGNQPQHF; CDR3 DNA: TGTGCCAGTATGGACCTCTCTTTTGGAAATCAGCCCCAGCATTTT
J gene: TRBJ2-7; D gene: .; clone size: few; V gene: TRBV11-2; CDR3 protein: CASSPPAYEQYF; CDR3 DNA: TGTGCCAGCAGCCCACCAGCCTACGAGCAGTACTTC
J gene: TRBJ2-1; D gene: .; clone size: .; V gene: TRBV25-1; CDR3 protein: CASSEADLGEQFF; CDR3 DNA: TGTGCCAGCAGTGAAGCCGACTTGGGAGAGCAGTTCTTC
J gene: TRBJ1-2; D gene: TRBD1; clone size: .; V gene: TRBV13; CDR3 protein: CASSLGRTGDHGYTF; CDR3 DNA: TGTGCCAGCAGCTTAGGACGGACAGGGGATCATGGCTACACCTTC
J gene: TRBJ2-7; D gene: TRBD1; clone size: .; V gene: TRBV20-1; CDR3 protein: CSARVLPAGTGPGGQYF; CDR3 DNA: TGCAGTGCTAGAGTCCTCCCTGCCGGGACAGGTCCTGGGGGGCAGTACTTC
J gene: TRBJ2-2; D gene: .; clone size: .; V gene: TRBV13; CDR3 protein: CASSLPLGTSRGEDGTGELFF; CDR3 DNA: TGTGCCAGCAGCTTGCCCCTCGGGACATCCCGGGGGGAAGATGGTACCGGGGAGCTGTTTTTT
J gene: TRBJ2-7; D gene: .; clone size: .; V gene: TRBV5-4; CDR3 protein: CASSSGSSYEQYF; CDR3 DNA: TGTGCCAGCAGCTCCGGAAGCTCCTACGAGCAGTACTTC
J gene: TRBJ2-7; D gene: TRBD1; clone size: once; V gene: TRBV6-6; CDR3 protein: CASSFSDRGTYEQYF; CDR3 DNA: TGTGCCAGCAGCTTCTCGGACAGGGGGACTTACGAGCAGTACTTC
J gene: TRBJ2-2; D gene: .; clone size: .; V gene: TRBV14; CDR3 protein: CASSQLSASANTGELFF; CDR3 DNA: TGTGCCAGCAGCCAACTTAGCGCCAGCGCGAACACCGGGGAGCTGTTTTTT
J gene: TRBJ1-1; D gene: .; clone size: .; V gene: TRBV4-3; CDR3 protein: CASSQGSWVGSTEAFF; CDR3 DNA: TGCGCCAGCAGCCAAGGATCCTGGGTCGGGAGCACTGAAGCTTTCTTT
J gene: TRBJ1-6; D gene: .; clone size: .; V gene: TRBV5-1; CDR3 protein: CASSLDGLNSPLHF; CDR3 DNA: TGCGCCAGCAGCCTAGACGGGCTGAATTCACCCCTCCACTTT
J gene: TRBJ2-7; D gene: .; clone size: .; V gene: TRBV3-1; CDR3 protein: CASSPAGPYEQYF; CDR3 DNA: TGTGCCAGCAGCCCCGCAGGGCCCTACGAGCAGTACTTC